These 28 T cell receptor beta chains originate from one sample sequenced in a study of identical twins. Using its own MiXCR run on the 5' RACE reads, TCRdb lists one record per CDR3 protein. This table holds over 550,000 distinct CDR3 sequences, roughly 7.1% found once. This sample also belongs to another study, concerning yellow fever vaccine responses in identical twins.

The specimen was PBMCs. The receptors here all came from a woman aged 18-29 years in good health.

This clonotype was seen more than once but under ten times. This chain joins TRBV20-1 and TRBJ1-2; D is perhaps TRBD1 (5 bases). CDR1 is DFQATT and CDR2 is SNEGSKA in the germline V gene (reference sequence). The CDR3 consists of 14 residues. With 0 bases removed from V and 3 bases from J, the gap between germline ends came to 11 bases. The CDR3, as DNA: TGCAGTGCTAGAGATTCGGGACGCCACTATGGCTACACCTTC. As protein: CSARDSGRHYGYTF.

The chain links TRBV20-1 to TRBJ2-3; D remains ambiguous. This CDR3 has 12 residues. V was trimmed by 7 bases and J by 0 bases, leaving 8 bases between them. Looked up from germline, CDR1 is DFQATT and CDR2 is SNEGSKA (reference sequence). This CDR3 is CSVTSSTDTQYF. The CDR3 coding sequence is TGCAGTGTAACCAGTAGCACAGATACGCAGTATTTT.

This clonotype was detected many times. The genes are TRBV5-1 and TRBJ2-5, with 7 bases aligning to TRBD1. The CDR3 is 14 residues long. The V gene's germline CDR1 is SGHRS and CDR2 YFSETQ. The trim removed 4 bases at V and 2 bases at J, leaving 5 bases unmatched. The CDR3 DNA is TGCGCCAGCAGCACCGGACAGGTTCAAGAGACCCAGTACTTC. Translating gives CASSTGQVQETQYF.

The V gene is TRBV7-6, the J gene TRBJ2-2; maybe TRBD1 (6 bases). The CDR3 is made up of 14 amino acids. CDR1 and CDR2 from the germline V gene are SGHVS and FNYEAQ. V dropped 5 bases and J dropped 7 bases, with 14 bases sitting between them. CDR3 protein: CASSRTGQFGELFF. CDR3 sequence (DNA): TGTGCCAGCAGCCGAACCGGACAGTTCGGGGAGCTGTTTTTT.

The gene calls are TRBV7-2 and TRBJ2-1; possible D gene TRBD2, 6 bases. The V end lost 5 bases, the J end lost 2 bases, and 16 bases lay between the germline ends. Looked up from germline, CDR1 is SGHTA and CDR2 is FQGNSA. This CDR3 is 16 amino acids long. In DNA form, the CDR3 reads TGTGCCAGCAGCCCTATTGGCGGGGCCGCCTACAATGAGCAGTTCTTC. This gives the protein CASSPIGGAAYNEQFF.

This clonotype showed up many times. The rearrangement links TRBV6-5 to TRBJ2-1, with D perhaps being TRBD1 or TRBD2 (5 bases each). Germline V gene data show CDR1 as MNHEY and CDR2 as SVGAGI. This CDR3 has 14 amino acids. The V end lost 3 bases, the J end lost 3 bases, and 9 bases lay between the germline ends. This CDR3 is CASSYGGFYNEQFF. CDR3 DNA sequence: TGTGCCAGCAGTTATGGGGGTTTCTACAATGAGCAGTTCTTC.

Only a few counts were recorded for this clonotype. The rearrangement uses TRBV5-1 and TRBJ1-4, with TRBD1 matching 8 bases. With V trimmed by 1 base and J by 7 bases, 6 bases remained unmatched. The CDR3 loop spans 15 amino acids. Germline CDR1 is SGHRS and CDR2 is YFSETQ. The CDR3: CASSLFAGGSEKLFF. CDR3 bases: TGCGCCAGCAGCTTGTTCGCAGGGGGCAGTGAAAAACTGTTTTTT.

This clonotype was seen only a few times. The chain uses TRBV20-1 and TRBJ2-7; D unclear. V lost 1 base, J lost 6 bases, and 10 bases lay in between. CDR1 and CDR2 (germline): DFQATT, SNEGSKA (reference sequence). The CDR3 has 12 residues. The CDR3 DNA sequence: TGCAGTGCTAGAGGTCGGGTAGTCGAGCAGTACGTC. Translating it yields CSARGRVVEQYV.

The sample holds a few counts of this clonotype. The V and J genes are TRBV7-3 and TRBJ1-1; D is uncertain. CDR3 size: 16 residues. Germline CDR1 is SGHTA and CDR2 is FQGTGA. The germline V and J ends were trimmed by 1 base and 4 bases, with 16 bases remaining between them. CDR3 loop: CASSLSPGVGFTEAFF. The DNA of the CDR3 is TGTGCCAGCAGCTTAAGCCCTGGGGTAGGCTTCACTGAAGCTTTCTTT. The variable domain in full, with the rest retrieved from reference TRBV7-3 and TRBJ1-1, is GAGVSQTPSNKVTEKGKYVELRCDPISGHTALYWYRQSLGQGPEFLIYFQGTGAADDSGLPNDRFFAVRPEGSVSTLKIQRTERGDSAVYLCASSLSPGVGFTEAFFGQGTRLTVV.

In this sample, this clonotype turned up a few times. The V and J genes are TRBV7-7 and TRBJ2-1; the D call may be TRBD1 or TRBD2 (5 bases each). V gave up 5 bases and J gave up 0 bases, with 11 bases separating them. Germline V gene lookup returns CDR1 SSHAT and CDR2 FNYEAQ (reference sequence). This CDR3 comprises 15 residues. The CDR3 is CASSRDANSYNEQFF. As DNA, the CDR3 is TGTGCCAGCAGCCGGGACGCTAACTCCTACAATGAGCAGTTCTTC.

This clonotype has at least ten counts. The chain employs TRBV15 and TRBJ1-2; TRBD1 agrees at 9 bases. The J segment lost 6 bases and the V segment lost 1 base, leaving 6 bases of the junction unmatched. Germline assignment: CDR1 LNHNV and CDR2 YYDKDF (reference sequence). The CDR3 extends over 15 amino acids. The CDR3 region is CATSRARTGVDGYTF. The CDR3 DNA reads as TGTGCCACCAGCAGAGCTCGGACAGGGGTGGATGGCTACACCTTC. The full variable domain, completed using reference TRBV15 and TRBJ1-2, is DAMVIQNPRYQVTQFGKPVTLSCSQTLNHNVMYWYQQKSSQAPKLLFHYYDKDFNNEADTPDNFQSRRPNTSFCFLDIRSPGLGDTAMYLCATSRARTGVDGYTFGSGTRLTVV.

This clonotype occurred many times. The V gene is TRBV29-1, the J gene TRBJ2-5; no firm D call. Germline values: CDR1 SQVTM, CDR2 ANQGSEA. The CDR3 runs to 13 residues. Trimming cost V 4 bases and J 1 base, with 10 bases left between them. The CDR3 DNA is TGCAGCGTTGGATACCTATCCCAAGAGACCCAGTACTTC. It encodes CSVGYLSQETQYF. Drawing the rest from reference TRBV29-1 and TRBJ2-5, the complete variable domain is SAVISQKPSRDICQRGTSLTIQCQVDSQVTMMFWYRQQPGQSLTLIATANQGSEATYESGFVIDKFPISRPNLTFSTLTVSNMSPEDSSIYLCSVGYLSQETQYFGPGTRLLVL.

This clonotype was seen more than once but under ten times. The chain combines TRBV6-1 with TRBJ2-7, with D perhaps matching TRBD2 (6 bases). V gave up 8 bases and J gave up 0 bases, with 14 bases separating them. Per the germline V gene, CDR1 is MNHNS and CDR2 is SASEGT. The length of the CDR3 is 14 residues. CDR3 region: CASGLGEDSYEQYF. The DNA of the CDR3 is TGTGCCAGCGGCTTGGGGGAGGACTCCTACGAGCAGTACTTC.

This clonotype was seen repeatedly, ten times or more. V gene TRBV27 combines with J gene TRBJ1-5, with D tentatively TRBD1 (5 bases). Germline V gene data show CDR1 as MNHEY and CDR2 as SMNVEV (reference sequence). V shed 6 bases and J shed 5 bases, with 17 bases lying between them. The CDR3 is 15 residues long. CDR3 bases: TGTGCCAGCAGCGCGGGACGGCGGTTCGATCAGCCCCAGCATTTT. This translates into CASSAGRRFDQPQHF.

Ten or more counts support this clonotype. The genes are TRBV6-1 and TRBJ2-2; no clear D. The V end was cut by 6 bases, the J end by 3 bases, with 26 bases between. Per germline, CDR1 MNHNS and CDR2 SASEGT. This CDR3 comprises 19 residues. The CDR3: CASSQTPGSTERDTGELFF. DNA for the CDR3: TGTGCCAGCAGCCAAACCCCTGGCAGTACGGAAAGGGACACCGGGGAGCTGTTTTTT.

This clonotype was observed at least ten times. The chain couples TRBV12-3 or TRBV12-4 to TRBJ2-5, with D possibly matching TRBD2 (6 bases). CDR3 length equals 14 residues. Trimming took off 7 bases at V and 4 bases at J, with 16 bases between the two ends. CDR3 sequence reads: CASNSRGLGETQYF. The CDR3 DNA reads as TGTGCCAGCAATTCAAGGGGACTTGGAGAGACCCAGTACTTC.

This chain links TRBV9 with TRBJ2-7; D gene uncertain. V lost 0 bases and J lost 3, with 13 bases in between. CDR3 length: 15 amino acids. The germline gives CDR1 SGDLS, CDR2 YYNGEE. For the CDR3, the DNA is TGTGCCAGCAGCGTAGCTGATGGGTGGGGCTACGAGCAGTACTTC. The encoded protein is CASSVADGWGYEQYF.

The chain couples TRBV27 to TRBJ2-2; 10 bases line up with TRBD1. The CDR3 consists of 15 residues. Germline V gene data show CDR1 as MNHEY and CDR2 as SMNVEV (reference sequence). V dropped 5 bases and J dropped 4; count of bases not matched to a gene: 4. The CDR3 sequence is CASSPWTGGTGELFF. CDR3 bases: TGTGCCAGCAGTCCGTGGACAGGGGGCACCGGGGAGCTGTTTTTT.

This chain links TRBV10-3 with TRBJ1-5, with D tentatively TRBD1 (5 bases). The CDR3 length is 15 residues. Germline CDR1 is ENHRY and CDR2 is SYGVKD. V shed 4 bases and J shed 4 bases, with 14 bases lying between them. The CDR3 reads CAISAGDGGNQPQHF. In nucleotides, the CDR3 is TGTGCCATCAGTGCGGGGGATGGGGGTAATCAGCCCCAGCATTTT.

This clonotype was detected many times. CDR3 sequence: CSVVSPRDQETQYF. CDR3 sequence (DNA): TGCAGCGTTGTCTCCCCTAGGGACCAAGAGACCCAGTACTTC. This chain connects TRBV29-1 to TRBJ2-5; D unresolved. Trimming removed 4 bases from V and 0 bases from J, with 12 bases in between. Germline-derived CDR1 and CDR2 are SQVTM and ANQGSEA. The CDR3 is made up of 14 amino acids. Based on the CDR3 plus reference TRBV29-1 and TRBJ2-5, the full variable domain is SAVISQKPSRDICQRGTSLTIQCQVDSQVTMMFWYRQQPGQSLTLIATANQGSEATYESGFVIDKFPISRPNLTFSTLTVSNMSPEDSSIYLCSVVSPRDQETQYFGPGTRLLVL.

This clonotype was counted only a few times. The chain joins TRBV9 to TRBJ2-3; TRBD2 might be the D (6 bases). This CDR3 comprises 13 residues. Germline-derived CDR1 and CDR2 are SGDLS and YYNGEE. The V and J ends lost 7 bases and 1 base respectively, with 10 bases between them. This CDR3 reads CASCGDGTDTQYF. The CDR3 nucleotides read TGTGCCAGCTGCGGGGATGGCACAGATACGCAGTATTTT.

The sample holds a few counts of this clonotype. This rearrangement joins TRBV2 to TRBJ1-2, with no clear D. Germline assignment: CDR1 SNHLY and CDR2 FYNNEI. This CDR3 region has 15 residues. Deletions cut 3 bases from V and 0 bases from J, with 11 bases between. The CDR3 nucleotides are TGTGCCAGCAGTGATGGCCGCTTCACTAACTATGGCTACACCTTC. Amino acids: CASSDGRFTNYGYTF.

The chain carries TRBV7-6 and TRBJ1-1; TRBD1 agrees at 7 bases. Germline V gives CDR1 SGHVS, CDR2 FNYEAQ. The CDR3 consists of 15 residues. Trimming cost V 2 bases and J 2 bases; bases outside gene matches: 5. For the CDR3, the DNA is TGTGCCAGCAGCTTAAGAGGGACAGTAAACACTGAAGCTTTCTTT. Amino acids: CASSLRGTVNTEAFF.

This clonotype was counted between two and nine times. This chain joins TRBV5-1 and TRBJ2-2; 9 nucleotides align to TRBD1. V lost 4 bases, J lost 1 base, and 8 bases stayed unmatched. This CDR3 contains 17 residues. Germline V gives CDR1 SGHRS, CDR2 YFSETQ. The CDR3, as DNA: TGCGCCAGCAGCGCCACACAGGGGGCCCTGAACACCGGGGAGCTGTTTTTT. Protein sequence: CASSATQGALNTGELFF.

In its sample, this clonotype was seen many times. CDR3 DNA sequence: TGTGCCAGCAGTTTAATTCAGGGGGGAGGTAATGAGCAGTTCTTC. It codes for CASSLIQGGGNEQFF. The J gene is TRBJ2-1, the V gene TRBV12-3 or TRBV12-4; TRBD1 is a possible D gene (7 bases). This CDR3 spans 15 amino acids. Trimming pared 2 bases from V and 7 bases from J, leaving 15 bases between.

This clonotype was counted many times. V is TRBV28 and J is TRBJ2-3, with 7 bases matching TRBD2. This CDR3 contains 16 residues. Germline V gene data show CDR1 as MDHEN and CDR2 as SYDVKM. The V and J ends lost 3 bases and 0 bases, in that order; junction bases with no gene match: 6. DNA of the CDR3: TGTGCCAGCAGTTTTTACGGGAGGACTAGCACAGATACGCAGTATTTT. This gives the protein CASSFYGRTSTDTQYF.

The chain employs TRBV12-5 and TRBJ1-1, with D tentatively TRBD1 (5 bases). Germline V gene lookup returns CDR1 LGHNT and CDR2 FRNRAP. V lost 3 bases and J 1 base, leaving 9 bases between the germline ends. The CDR3 runs to 14 residues. The CDR3 sequence is CASGLGHQNTEAFF. CDR3 in DNA: TGTGCTAGTGGTTTAGGACATCAGAACACTGAAGCTTTCTTT. The variable domain in full, with the rest retrieved from reference TRBV12-5 and TRBJ1-1, is DARVTQTPRHKVTEMGQEVTMRCQPILGHNTVFWYRQTMMQGLELLAYFRNRAPLDDSGMPKDRFSAEMPDATLATLKIQPSEPRDSAVYFCASGLGHQNTEAFFGQGTRLTVV.

The V gene is TRBV6-5, the J gene TRBJ2-7; D may be TRBD1 or TRBD2 (5 bases each). CDR1 is MNHEY, CDR2 SVGAGI, per germline. Trimming cost V 2 bases and J 6 bases, with 14 bases left between them. The CDR3 runs to 14 residues. This CDR3 is CASSYGTQTPEQYF. Here the CDR3 DNA reads TGTGCCAGCAGTTACGGGACCCAGACCCCCGAGCAGTACTTC.